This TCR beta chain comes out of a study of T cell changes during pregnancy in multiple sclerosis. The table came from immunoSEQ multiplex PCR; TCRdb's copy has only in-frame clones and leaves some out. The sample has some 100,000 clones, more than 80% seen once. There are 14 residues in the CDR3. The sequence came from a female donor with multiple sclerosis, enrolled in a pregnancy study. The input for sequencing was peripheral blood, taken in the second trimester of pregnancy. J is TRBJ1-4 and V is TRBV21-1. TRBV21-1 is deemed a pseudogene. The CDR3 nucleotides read TGTGCCAGCAGCAGGCATGAGGGAGATGAAAAACTGTTTTTT. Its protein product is CASSRHEGDEKLFF.